Following are 14 T cell receptor beta chains from one sample sequenced in a study of blood T cell repertoires in COVID-19 (dated by TCRdb to 2018 to 2020). The library was generated by the immunoSEQ multiplex PCR assay. In its TCRdb copy, this immuneACCESS table keeps in-frame sequences only and misses some clones. Where compared with another copy, unresolved V genes explain less than half of these, and the others have no known cause. In this sample the table shows some 300,000 clones, around 87% of which occur a single time. Around 1.2% of the sample rests with the top ten. Sequenced sample: peripheral blood. These receptor sequences come from a man between 65 and 79 years old with acute or convalescent COVID-19.

The chain is built from TRBV2 and TRBJ1-2; the match to TRBD1 covers 8 bases. With 6 bases clipped from V and 4 bases from J, the junction kept 7 bases outside the gene matches. Germline assignment: CDR1 SNHLY and CDR2 FYNNEI. There are 14 residues in the CDR3. CDR3 DNA: TGTGCCAGCAGCCGGGGACAGGCGGGCTATGGCTACACCTTC. This encodes CASSRGQAGYGYTF.

The chain employs TRBV4-1 and TRBJ2-4, with 8 bases identical to TRBD2. Per the germline V gene, CDR1 is MGHRA and CDR2 is YSYEKL. The CDR3 has 18 amino acids. The junction had 12 bases not matched to a gene; V was cut back by 4 bases and J by 1 base. This chain's CDR3 is CASSLSGTSDRAKNIQYF. CDR3 coding DNA: TGCGCCAGCAGCCTGTCCGGGACTAGTGATAGGGCCAAAAACATTCAGTACTTC.

This chain links TRBV30 with TRBJ2-1; 7 bases are shared with TRBD1. The CDR3 is made up of 13 amino acids. Germline lookup yields CDR1 GTSNPN and CDR2 SVGIG (reference sequence). The DNA of the CDR3 is TGTGCACTACGACAGGGAAACTACAATGAGCAGTTCTTC. It encodes CALRQGNYNEQFF.

The chain links TRBV7-2 to TRBJ1-4; D remains unclear. Between the trimmed V and J ends, which lost 0 bases and 11 bases, there was a span of 10 bases. Germline CDR1 and CDR2: SGHTA and FQGNSA. The CDR3 extends over 13 amino acids. Here the CDR3 reads CASSLAGEEKLFF. The CDR3, as DNA: TGTGCCAGCAGCTTAGCGGGAGAGGAGAAACTGTTTTTT.

The chain carries TRBV4-3 and TRBJ1-3; 8 nucleotides align to TRBD1. This CDR3 contains 15 residues. Germline loops: CDR1 LGHNA, CDR2 YSLEER. The trim removed 2 bases at V and 4 bases at J, leaving 4 bases unmatched. The CDR3 loop reads CASSQTGGSGNTIYF. In nucleotides, the CDR3 is TGCGCCAGCAGCCAAACAGGGGGTTCGGGAAACACCATATATTTT.

J is TRBJ2-5 and V is TRBV6-2 or TRBV6-3, with TRBD2 matching over 8 bases. V gave up 5 bases and J gave up 5 bases; unmatched junction bases: 10. CDR1 MNHEY and CDR2 SVGEGT come from the germline V gene. The CDR3 runs 15 residues. The CDR3 spells CASSGWVAGLETQYF. CDR3 bases: TGTGCCAGCAGTGGGTGGGTAGCGGGATTGGAGACCCAGTACTTC.

This clone has a handful of counts. The chain is built from TRBV7-8 and TRBJ1-1; TRBD1 aligns across 8 bases. In germline, CDR1 is SGHVS, CDR2 FQNEAQ. J was trimmed by 7 bases and V by 5 bases; bases with no gene match: 9. This CDR3 has 14 residues. CDR3 DNA: TGTGCCAGCAGCCGAATTGACAGGGGCAATGAAGCTTTCTTT. Its protein product is CASSRIDRGNEAFF.

The V call is TRBV18, the J call TRBJ2-7; TRBD1 matches at 7 bases. V dropped 3 bases and J dropped 2; count of bases not matched to a gene: 13. This CDR3 has 17 amino acids. Germline V gene data show CDR1 as KGHSH and CDR2 as LQKENI. The chain's CDR3 is CASSPNPVTGSAYEQYF. The CDR3 bases are TGTGCCAGCTCACCCAACCCGGTGACAGGGTCAGCCTACGAGCAGTACTTC.

This rearrangement joins TRBV9 to TRBJ2-3, with 9 positions matching TRBD2. The ends lost 0 bases at V and 1 base at J; junction bases unmatched: 0. This CDR3 is 15 amino acids long. Germline V gives CDR1 SGDLS, CDR2 YYNGEE. DNA of the CDR3: TGTGCCAGCAGCGTAGAGCGGGGGGGCACAGATACGCAGTATTTT. Translating it yields CASSVERGGTDTQYF.

The gene calls are TRBV11-2 and TRBJ1-1; no firm D call. V was shortened by 0 bases and J by 6 bases, with 8 bases between the two germline ends. Looked up from germline, CDR1 is SGHAT and CDR2 is FQNNGV. This CDR3 has 13 amino acids. The CDR3 DNA follows: TGTGCCAGCAGCTTAGAGAGAGGAGCTGAAGCTTTCTTT. It is translated as CASSLERGAEAFF.

This clone came up a few times. The chain joins TRBV19 to TRBJ1-5; tentatively, D is TRBD1 (5 bases). V lost 6 bases and J lost 2, with 11 bases in between. In germline, CDR1 is LNHDA, CDR2 SQIVND (reference sequence). CDR3 length: 14 residues. The CDR3 protein is CASRYRGGNQPQHF. The CDR3 coding sequence is TGTGCCAGTAGGTACCGGGGGGGCAATCAGCCCCAGCATTTT. The complete variable domain, with remaining parts taken from reference TRBV19 and TRBJ1-5, reads DGGITQSPKYLFRKEGQNVTLSCEQNLNHDAMYWYRQDPGQGLRLIYYSQIVNDFQKGDIAEGYSVSREKKESFPLTVTSAQKNPTAFYLCASRYRGGNQPQHFGDGTRLSIL.

J is TRBJ2-7 and V is TRBV3-1 (or the pseudogene TRBV3-2), with a possible D match to TRBD1 (5 bases). From germline, CDR1 is LGHDT and CDR2 YNNKEL (reference sequence). V was clipped by 1 base and J by 1 base, with 11 bases between them. The CDR3 length is 15 residues. The CDR3 spells CASSQGRVLSYEQYF. For the CDR3, the DNA is TGTGCCAGCAGCCAAGGCAGGGTTCTATCCTACGAGCAGTACTTC.

The chain recombines TRBV19 with TRBJ1-5, with unresolved D. Germline V CDR1 and CDR2: LNHDA, SQIVND (reference sequence). The V gene lost 5 bases and the J gene lost 1 base, with 12 bases spanning the gap. There are 15 residues in the CDR3. The chain's CDR3 is CASSPGGVSNQPQHF. The DNA of the CDR3 is TGTGCCAGTAGTCCGGGAGGAGTAAGCAATCAGCCCCAGCATTTT.

J is TRBJ2-7 and V is TRBV28, with D perhaps matching TRBD1 (7 bases). There are 15 residues in the CDR3. V shed 2 bases and J shed 4 bases, with 15 bases lying between them. Germline V gene lookup returns CDR1 MDHEN and CDR2 SYDVKM. In nucleotides, the CDR3 is TGTGCCAGCAGTTTACCAGGGGGGCAGGGGTACGAGCAGTACTTC. The encoded protein is CASSLPGGQGYEQYF.